The source of this T cell receptor beta chain is a study of T cell changes during pregnancy in multiple sclerosis. Germline values: CDR1 SQVTM, CDR2 ANQGSEA. V shed 6 bases and J shed 8 bases, with 16 bases lying between them. The CDR3 extends over 12 amino acids. The data were produced by immunoSEQ multiplex PCR, yet TCRdb's version contains in-frame clones alone and is incomplete. Among tens of thousands of clones listed, approximately 90% were seen once. The chain is built from TRBV29-1 and TRBJ1-2, with D perhaps TRBD1 (5 bases). This TCR was sampled from a female donor in good health, enrolled as a control in a pregnancy study. Specimen: peripheral blood, collected in the second trimester of pregnancy. CDR3 region: CSVNSRGDGYTF. The CDR3 nucleotides read TGCAGCGTAAACAGTCGGGGGGACGGCTACACCTTC.